Reported below is one T cell receptor (beta chain). The use of a sample-barcoded 5' primer and a J-beta primer mix characterized a second PCR of about 7 to 12 cycles. Per sample, CDR3-containing paired-end reads numbered at least 2.5 million. MiXCR, applied by TCRdb to the 5' RACE reads, yields one record per CDR3 protein. The table lists 600,000 to 800,000 distinct CDR3 sequences, under 65% of them singletons. Total RNA, at least 6 micrograms per sample, was extracted from PBMCs. The V end lost 5 bases, the J end lost 7 bases, and 13 bases lay between the germline ends. This CDR3 has 12 residues. CDR1 and CDR2 from the germline V gene are SQVTM and ANQGSEA. This specimen belongs to a study of blood T cells in healthy people across ages. Study in general: In model experiments, template switching was able to capture about one barcoded beta molecule for every two T cells that were present.

The chain links TRBV29-1 to TRBJ2-3; D unresolved. Sequenced material: blood. This TCR was recovered from an elderly woman in good health. This CDR3 reads CSVTDGAYTQYF. The CDR3 DNA follows: TGCAGCGTTACGGACGGAGCCTATACGCAGTATTTT.